This TCR beta chain is from a study of blood T cell repertoires in COVID-19. Background on the study: Acute and convalescent COVID-19 specimens originated in the United States, Italy and Spain.

This clone was recorded only once. In the original analysis: How many nucleated cells were present was estimated from reference gene primer amplification. TCRdb's table, derived via immunoSEQ multiplex PCR, lists solely in-frame clones and lacks some. That table supplies the V and J calls and clone size; D and trimming were determined from the DNA. The sample includes over 15,000 clones, about four fifths of them seen just once. The source of this sequence is a man aged 80 or over with acute or convalescent COVID-19. Sequencing was carried out using peripheral blood.

CDR3 nucleotides: TGTGCCAGCAGTTTCCCGGGACTAGCGGAGCAAGAGACCCAGTACTTC. Its protein is CASSFPGLAEQETQYF. The chain recombines TRBV28 with TRBJ2-5; 11 positions match TRBD2. V lost 3 bases, J lost 2 bases, and 5 bases stayed unmatched. This CDR3 region has 16 residues. Germline V gene data show CDR1 as MDHEN and CDR2 as SYDVKM.